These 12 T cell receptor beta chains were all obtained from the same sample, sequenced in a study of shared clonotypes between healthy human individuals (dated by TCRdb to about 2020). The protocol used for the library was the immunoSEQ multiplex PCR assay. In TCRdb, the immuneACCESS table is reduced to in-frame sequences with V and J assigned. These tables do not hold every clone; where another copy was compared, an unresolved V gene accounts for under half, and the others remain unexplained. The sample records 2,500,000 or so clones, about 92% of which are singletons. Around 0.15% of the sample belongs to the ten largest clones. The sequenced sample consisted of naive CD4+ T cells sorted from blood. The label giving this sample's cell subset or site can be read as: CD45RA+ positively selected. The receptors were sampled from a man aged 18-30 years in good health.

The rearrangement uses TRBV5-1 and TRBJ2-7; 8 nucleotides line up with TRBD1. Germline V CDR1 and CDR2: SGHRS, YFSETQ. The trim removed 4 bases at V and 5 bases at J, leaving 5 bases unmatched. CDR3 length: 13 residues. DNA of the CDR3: TGCGCCAGCAGCAATGGACAGGGCAACGAGCAGTACTTC. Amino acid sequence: CASSNGQGNEQYF.

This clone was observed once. CDR3 region: CASSIVVGQTYEQYF. For the CDR3, the DNA is TGTGCCAGCAGCATAGTCGTCGGACAGACCTACGAGCAGTACTTC. This sequence joins TRBV11-2 and TRBJ2-7, with a weak D call TRBD1 (6 bases). CDR1 and CDR2 (germline): SGHAT, FQNNGV. V lost 5 bases and J 2 bases, leaving 16 bases between the germline ends. The CDR3 runs to 15 residues. Full variable domain (missing parts from reference TRBV11-2 and TRBJ2-7): EAGVAQSPRYKIIEKRQSVAFWCNPISGHATLYWYQQILGQGPKLLIQFQNNGVVDDSQLPKDRFSAERLKGVDSTLKIQPAKLEDSAVYLCASSIVVGQTYEQYFGPGTRLTVT.

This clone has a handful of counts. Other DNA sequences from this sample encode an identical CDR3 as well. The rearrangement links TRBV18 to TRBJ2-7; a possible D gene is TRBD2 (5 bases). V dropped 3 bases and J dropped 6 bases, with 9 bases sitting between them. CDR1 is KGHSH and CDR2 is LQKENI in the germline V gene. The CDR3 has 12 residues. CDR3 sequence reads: CASSPAGTEQYF. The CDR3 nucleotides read TGTGCCAGCTCACCCGCGGGCACCGAGCAGTACTTC.

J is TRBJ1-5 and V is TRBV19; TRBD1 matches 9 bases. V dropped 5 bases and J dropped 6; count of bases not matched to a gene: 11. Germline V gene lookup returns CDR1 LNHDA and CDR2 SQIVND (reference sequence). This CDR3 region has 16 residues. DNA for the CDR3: TGTGCCAGTAGTGCCTTCCGGGACAGGGTTGGTCAGCCCCAGCATTTT. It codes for CASSAFRDRVGQPQHF. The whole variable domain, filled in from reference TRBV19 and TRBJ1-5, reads DGGITQSPKYLFRKEGQNVTLSCEQNLNHDAMYWYRQDPGQGLRLIYYSQIVNDFQKGDIAEGYSVSREKKESFPLTVTSAQKNPTAFYLCASSAFRDRVGQPQHFGDGTRLSIL.

Here the CDR3 DNA reads TGTGCCAGTAGTCAAAAGCGGGGGTACGACACCGGGGAGCTGTTTTTT. Amino acids: CASSQKRGYDTGELFF. The chain couples TRBV19 to TRBJ2-2, with TRBD2 matching over 8 bases. Per germline, CDR1 LNHDA and CDR2 SQIVND (reference sequence). Germline trimming cut 5 bases from V and 3 bases from J; bases unmatched to any gene: 8. This CDR3 contains 16 residues.

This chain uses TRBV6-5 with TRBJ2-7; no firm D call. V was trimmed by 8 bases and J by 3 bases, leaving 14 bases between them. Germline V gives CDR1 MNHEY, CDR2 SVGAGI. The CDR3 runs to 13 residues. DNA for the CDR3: TGTGCCAGCGTGAGCAGTATTGACTACGAGCAGTACTTC. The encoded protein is CASVSSIDYEQYF.

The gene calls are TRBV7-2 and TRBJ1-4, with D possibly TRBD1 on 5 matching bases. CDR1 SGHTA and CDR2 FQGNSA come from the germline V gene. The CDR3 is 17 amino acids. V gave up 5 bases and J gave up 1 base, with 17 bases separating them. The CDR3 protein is CASSQTGWGITNEKLFF. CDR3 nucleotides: TGTGCCAGCAGCCAAACCGGGTGGGGGATAACTAATGAAAAACTGTTTTTT. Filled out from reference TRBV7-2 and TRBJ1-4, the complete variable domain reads GAGVSQSPSNKVTEKGKDVELRCDPISGHTALYWYRQSLGQGLEFLIYFQGNSAPDKSGLPSDRFSAERTGGSVSTLTIQRTQQEDSAVYLCASSQTGWGITNEKLFFGSGTQLSVL.

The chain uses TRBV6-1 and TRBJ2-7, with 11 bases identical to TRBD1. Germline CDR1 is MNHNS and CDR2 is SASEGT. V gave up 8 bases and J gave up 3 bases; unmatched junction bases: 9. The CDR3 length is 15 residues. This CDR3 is CASAIYGTGGYEQYF. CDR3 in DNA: TGTGCCAGCGCAATTTATGGGACAGGGGGCTACGAGCAGTACTTC.

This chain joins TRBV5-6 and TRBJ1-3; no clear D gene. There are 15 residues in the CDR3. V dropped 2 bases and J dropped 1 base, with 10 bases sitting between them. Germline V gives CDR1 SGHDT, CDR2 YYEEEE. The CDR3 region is CASSFLGISGNTIYF. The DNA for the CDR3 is TGTGCCAGCAGCTTCCTGGGCATTTCTGGAAACACCATATATTTT. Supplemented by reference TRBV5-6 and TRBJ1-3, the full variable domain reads DAGVTQSPTHLIKTRGQQVTLRCSPKSGHDTVSWYQQALGQGPQFIFQYYEEEERQRGNFPDRFSGHQFPNYSSELNVNALLLGDSALYLCASSFLGISGNTIYFGEGSWLTVV.

The CDR3 spells CASSPEGNQPQHF. CDR3 sequence (DNA): TGTGCCAGTAGTCCCGAGGGGAATCAGCCCCAGCATTTT. The gene calls are TRBV19 and TRBJ1-5, with D possibly matching TRBD1 (5 bases). V lost 5 bases to trimming and J lost 4 bases, with 9 bases between them. Germline V gives CDR1 LNHDA, CDR2 SQIVND (reference sequence). The CDR3 length is 13 residues.

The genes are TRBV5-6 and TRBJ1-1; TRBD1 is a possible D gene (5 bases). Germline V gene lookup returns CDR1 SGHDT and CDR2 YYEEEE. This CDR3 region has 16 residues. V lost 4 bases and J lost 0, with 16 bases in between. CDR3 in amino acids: CASSLSQVLMNTEAFF. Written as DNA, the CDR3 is TGTGCCAGCAGCCTATCACAGGTGTTGATGAACACTGAAGCTTTCTTT.

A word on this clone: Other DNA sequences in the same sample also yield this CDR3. CDR3: CASSYSFGGNTEAFF. The CDR3 DNA reads as TGTGCCAGCAGTTACTCGTTCGGGGGTAACACTGAAGCTTTCTTT. V and J are TRBV6-5 and TRBJ1-1, with D tentatively TRBD1 (5 bases). The ends were cut back, 0 bases at V and 2 bases at J, with 10 bases in the middle. CDR1 and CDR2 from the germline V gene are MNHEY and SVGAGI. This CDR3 comprises 15 residues.